The sequence of this T cell receptor (beta chain) was determined in a study of cytomegalovirus exposure and HLA in healthy donors. A few counts support this clone. Germline V CDR1 and CDR2: MNHNS, SASEGT. Trimming shortened V by 6 bases and J by 0 bases, and 12 bases separated the two germline ends. The CDR3 consists of 15 residues. Primers included in the PCR were 60 Vbeta and 13 Jbeta primers. The method was immunoSEQ multiplex PCR; TCRdb's version includes in-frame clones alone and lacks a portion of them. The sample consists of hundreds of thousands of clones, 70% to 85% of them appearing once. This rearrangement joins TRBV6-1 to TRBJ1-5; D perhaps matches TRBD1 (6 bases). The sequencing sample was made of PBMCs. This clonotype was obtained from a girl aged 2 to 9 in good health and CMV-seronegative. CDR3 loop: CASRSQGRSNQPQHF. The CDR3 DNA reads as TGTGCCAGCAGATCACAGGGCCGTAGCAATCAGCCCCAGCATTTT.